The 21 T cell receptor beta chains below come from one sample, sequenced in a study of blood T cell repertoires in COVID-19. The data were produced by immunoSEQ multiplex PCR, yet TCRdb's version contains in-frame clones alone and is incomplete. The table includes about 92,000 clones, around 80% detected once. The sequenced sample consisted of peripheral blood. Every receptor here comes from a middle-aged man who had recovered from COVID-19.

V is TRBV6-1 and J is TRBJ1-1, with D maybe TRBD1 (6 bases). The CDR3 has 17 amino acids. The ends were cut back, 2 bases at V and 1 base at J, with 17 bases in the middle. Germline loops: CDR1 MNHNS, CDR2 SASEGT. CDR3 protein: CASSEWGGGGRNTEAFF. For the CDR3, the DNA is TGTGCCAGCAGTGAATGGGGCGGGGGGGGCCGGAACACTGAAGCTTTCTTT.

The CDR3 sequence: CASSDGTGAYNEKLFF. The CDR3 DNA follows: TGTGCCAGCAGTGACGGGACAGGGGCTTATAATGAAAAACTGTTTTTT. The chain links TRBV25-1 to TRBJ1-4; TRBD1 agrees at 10 bases. V shed 3 bases and J 4 bases; nucleotides not matched to a gene: 5. Germline assignment: CDR1 MGHDK and CDR2 SYGVNS. This CDR3 comprises 16 residues. Full variable domain (outside the CDR3, taken from reference TRBV25-1 and TRBJ1-4): EADIYQTPRYLVIGTGKKITLECSQTMGHDKMYWYQQDPGMELHLIHYSYGVNSTEKGDLSSESTVSRIRTEHFPLTLESARPSHTSQYLCASSDGTGAYNEKLFFGSGTQLSVL.

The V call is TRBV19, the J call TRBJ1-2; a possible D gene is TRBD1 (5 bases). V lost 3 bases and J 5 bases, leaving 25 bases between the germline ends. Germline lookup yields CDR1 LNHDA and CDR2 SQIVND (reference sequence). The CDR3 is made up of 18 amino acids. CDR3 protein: CASSMEEWKGTLQYGYTF. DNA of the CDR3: TGTGCCAGTAGTATGGAGGAATGGAAGGGGACTCTCCAGTATGGCTACACCTTC.

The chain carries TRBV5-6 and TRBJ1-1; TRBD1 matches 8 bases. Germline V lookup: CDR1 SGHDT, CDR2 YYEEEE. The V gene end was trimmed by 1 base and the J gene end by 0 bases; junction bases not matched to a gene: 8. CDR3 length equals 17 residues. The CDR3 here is CASSLRTGRLVNTEAFF. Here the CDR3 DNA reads TGTGCCAGCAGCTTGAGGACAGGGAGACTGGTGAACACTGAAGCTTTCTTT.

This chain's CDR3 is CASSATGLRTEAFF. CDR3 DNA: TGTGCCAGCAGCGCGACAGGGTTGAGAACTGAAGCTTTCTTT. The chain links TRBV7-8 to TRBJ1-1; TRBD1 matches 7 bases. Trimming cost V 5 bases and J 5 bases; bases outside gene matches: 8. The V gene's germline CDR1 is SGHVS and CDR2 FQNEAQ. The length of the CDR3 is 14 residues.

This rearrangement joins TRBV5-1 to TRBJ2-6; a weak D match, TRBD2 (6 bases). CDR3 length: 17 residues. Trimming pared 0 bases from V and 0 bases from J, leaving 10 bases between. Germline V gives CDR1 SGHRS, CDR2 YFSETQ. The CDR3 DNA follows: TGCGCCAGCAGCTTGGGGGTCGGGAGCTCTGGGGCCAACGTCCTGACTTTC. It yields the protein CASSLGVGSSGANVLTF. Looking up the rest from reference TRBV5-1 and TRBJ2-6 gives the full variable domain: KAGVTQTPRYLIKTRGQQVTLSCSPISGHRSVSWYQQTPGQGLQFLFEYFSETQRNKGNFPGRFSGRQFSNSRSEMNVSTLELGDSALYLCASSLGVGSSGANVLTFGAGSRLTVL.

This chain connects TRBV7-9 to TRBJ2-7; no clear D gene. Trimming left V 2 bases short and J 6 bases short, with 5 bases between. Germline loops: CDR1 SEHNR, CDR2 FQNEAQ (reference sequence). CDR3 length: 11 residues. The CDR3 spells CASSLISEQYF. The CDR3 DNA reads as TGTGCCAGCAGCTTAATCTCCGAGCAGTACTTC.

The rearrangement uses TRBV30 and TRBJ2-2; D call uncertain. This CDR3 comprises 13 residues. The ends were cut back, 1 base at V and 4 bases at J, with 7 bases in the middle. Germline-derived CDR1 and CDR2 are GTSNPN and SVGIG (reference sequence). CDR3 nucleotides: TGTGCCTGGAGTGAACTAATCACCGGGGAGCTGTTTTTT. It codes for CAWSELITGELFF.

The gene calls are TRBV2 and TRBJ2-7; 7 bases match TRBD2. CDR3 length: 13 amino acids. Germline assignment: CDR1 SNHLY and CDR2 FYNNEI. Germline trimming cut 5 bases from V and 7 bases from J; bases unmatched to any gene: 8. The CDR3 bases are TGTGCCAGCAGTACGGGGCTAGCGGAAGAGCAGTACTTC. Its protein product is CASSTGLAEEQYF.

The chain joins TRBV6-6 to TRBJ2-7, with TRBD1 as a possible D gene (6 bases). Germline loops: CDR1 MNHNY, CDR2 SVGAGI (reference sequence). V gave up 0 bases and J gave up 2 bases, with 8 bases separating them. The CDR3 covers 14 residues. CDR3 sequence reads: CASSYSGATYEQYF. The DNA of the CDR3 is TGTGCCAGCAGTTACTCGGGGGCCACCTACGAGCAGTACTTC.

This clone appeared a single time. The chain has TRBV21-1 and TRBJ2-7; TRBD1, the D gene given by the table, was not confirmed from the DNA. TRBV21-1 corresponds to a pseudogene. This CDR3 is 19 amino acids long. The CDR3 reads CASSYPGQGFMMAWDEQYF. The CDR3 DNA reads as TGTGCCAGCTCCTACCCGGGACAGGGTTTTATGATGGCTTGGGACGAGCAGTACTTC.

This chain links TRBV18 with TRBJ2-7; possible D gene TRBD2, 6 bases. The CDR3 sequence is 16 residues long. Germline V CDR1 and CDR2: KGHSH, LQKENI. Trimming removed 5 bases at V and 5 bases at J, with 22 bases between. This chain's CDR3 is CASSSQAGSLIDEQYF. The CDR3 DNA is TGTGCCAGCTCATCGCAGGCCGGGAGCCTGATTGACGAGCAGTACTTC.

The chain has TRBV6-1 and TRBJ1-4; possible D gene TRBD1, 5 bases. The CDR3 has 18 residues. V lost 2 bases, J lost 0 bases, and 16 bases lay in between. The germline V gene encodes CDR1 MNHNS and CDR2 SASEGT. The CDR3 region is CASSERVGAVATNEKLFF. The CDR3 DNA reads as TGTGCCAGCAGTGAACGAGTAGGGGCCGTCGCAACTAATGAAAAACTGTTTTTT.

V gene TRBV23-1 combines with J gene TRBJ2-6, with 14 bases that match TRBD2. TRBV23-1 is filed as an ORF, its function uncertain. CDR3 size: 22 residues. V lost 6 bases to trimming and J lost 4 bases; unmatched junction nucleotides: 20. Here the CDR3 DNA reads TGCGCCAGCAGCTTCCGTTATGATTCCGGGACTAGCGGGAGCTCCGGGGCCAACGTCCTGACTTTC. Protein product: CASSFRYDSGTSGSSGANVLTF.

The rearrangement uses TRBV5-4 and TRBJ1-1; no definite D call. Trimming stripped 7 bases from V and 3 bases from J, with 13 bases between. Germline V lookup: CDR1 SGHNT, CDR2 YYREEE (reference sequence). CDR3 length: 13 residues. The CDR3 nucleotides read TGTGCCAGCCGTCCTTATCCGGACACTGAAGCTTTCTTT. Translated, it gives CASRPYPDTEAFF.

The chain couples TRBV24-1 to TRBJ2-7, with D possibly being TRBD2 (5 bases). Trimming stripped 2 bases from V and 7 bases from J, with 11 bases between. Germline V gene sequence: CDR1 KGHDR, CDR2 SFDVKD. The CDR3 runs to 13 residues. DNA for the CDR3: TGTGCCACCAGTGATTCTGAGAGGAGGGAGCAGTACTTC. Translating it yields CATSDSERREQYF.

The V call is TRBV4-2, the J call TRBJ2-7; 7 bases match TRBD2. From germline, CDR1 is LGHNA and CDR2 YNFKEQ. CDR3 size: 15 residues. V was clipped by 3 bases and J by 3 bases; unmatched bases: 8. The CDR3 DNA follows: TGTGCCAGCAGCCAGGCCCTGACGGGGGGCTACGAGCAGTACTTC. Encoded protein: CASSQALTGGYEQYF.

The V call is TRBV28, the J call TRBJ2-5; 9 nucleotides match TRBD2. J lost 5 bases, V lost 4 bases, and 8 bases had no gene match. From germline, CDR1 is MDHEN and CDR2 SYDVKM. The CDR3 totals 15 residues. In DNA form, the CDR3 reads TGTGCCAGCAGTTGGGGCGGGAGGGCCTGGGAGACCCAGTACTTC. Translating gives CASSWGGRAWETQYF.

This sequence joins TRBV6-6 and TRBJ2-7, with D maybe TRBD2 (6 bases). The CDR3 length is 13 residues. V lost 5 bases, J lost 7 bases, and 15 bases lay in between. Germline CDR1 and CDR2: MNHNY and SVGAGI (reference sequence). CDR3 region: CASSQGLPWEQYF. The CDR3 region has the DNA TGTGCCAGCAGTCAGGGACTTCCCTGGGAGCAGTACTTC.

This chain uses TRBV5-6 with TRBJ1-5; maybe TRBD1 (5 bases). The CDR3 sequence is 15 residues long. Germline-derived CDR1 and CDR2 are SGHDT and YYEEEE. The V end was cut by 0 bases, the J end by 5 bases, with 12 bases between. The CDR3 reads CASSLAGRGDQPQHF. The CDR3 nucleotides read TGTGCCAGCAGCTTGGCCGGGAGGGGCGATCAGCCCCAGCATTTT.

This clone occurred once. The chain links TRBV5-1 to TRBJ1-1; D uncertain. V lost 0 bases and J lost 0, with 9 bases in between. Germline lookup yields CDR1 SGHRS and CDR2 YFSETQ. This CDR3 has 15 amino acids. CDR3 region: CASSLGPRMNTEAFF. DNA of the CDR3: TGCGCCAGCAGCTTGGGGCCTCGCATGAACACTGAAGCTTTCTTT.